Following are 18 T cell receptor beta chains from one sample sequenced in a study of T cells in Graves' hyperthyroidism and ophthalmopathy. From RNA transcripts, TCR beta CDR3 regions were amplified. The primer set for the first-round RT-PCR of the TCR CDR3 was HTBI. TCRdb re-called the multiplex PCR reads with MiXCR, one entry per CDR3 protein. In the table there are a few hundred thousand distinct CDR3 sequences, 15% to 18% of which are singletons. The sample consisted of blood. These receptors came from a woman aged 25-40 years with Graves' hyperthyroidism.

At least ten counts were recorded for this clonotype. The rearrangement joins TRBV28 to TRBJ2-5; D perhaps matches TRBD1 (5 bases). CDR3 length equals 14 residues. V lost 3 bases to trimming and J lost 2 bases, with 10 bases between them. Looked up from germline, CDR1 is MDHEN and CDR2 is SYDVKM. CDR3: CASSFSRQQETQYF. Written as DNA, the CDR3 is TGTGCCAGCAGTTTTTCCCGACAGCAAGAGACCCAGTACTTC.

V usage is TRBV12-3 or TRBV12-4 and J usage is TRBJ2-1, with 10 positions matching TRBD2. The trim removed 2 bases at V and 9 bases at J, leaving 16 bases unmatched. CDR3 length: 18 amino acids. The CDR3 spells CASSLFKGALAGVFEQFF. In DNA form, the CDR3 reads TGTGCCAGCAGTTTATTCAAGGGCGCGCTAGCGGGAGTCTTTGAGCAGTTCTTC.

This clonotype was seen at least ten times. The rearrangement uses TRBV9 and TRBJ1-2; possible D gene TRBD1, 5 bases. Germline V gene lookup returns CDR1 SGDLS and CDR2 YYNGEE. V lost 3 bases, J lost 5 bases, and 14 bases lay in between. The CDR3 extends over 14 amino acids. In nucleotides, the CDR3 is TGTGCCAGCAGCGGATTCCGGGACCTTTATGGCTACACCTTC. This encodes CASSGFRDLYGYTF.

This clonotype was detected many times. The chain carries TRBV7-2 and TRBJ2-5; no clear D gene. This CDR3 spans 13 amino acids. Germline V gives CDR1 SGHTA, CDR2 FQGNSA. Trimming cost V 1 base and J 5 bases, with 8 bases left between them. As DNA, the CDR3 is TGTGCCAGCAGCTTAGAAGTATATGAGACCCAGTACTTC. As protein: CASSLEVYETQYF.

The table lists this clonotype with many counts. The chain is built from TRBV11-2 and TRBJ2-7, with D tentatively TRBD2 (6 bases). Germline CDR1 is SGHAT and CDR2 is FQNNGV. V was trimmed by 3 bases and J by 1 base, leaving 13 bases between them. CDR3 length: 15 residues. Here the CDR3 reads CASSLSNGRSYEQYF. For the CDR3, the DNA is TGTGCCAGCAGCTTGTCTAACGGGAGATCCTACGAGCAGTACTTC.

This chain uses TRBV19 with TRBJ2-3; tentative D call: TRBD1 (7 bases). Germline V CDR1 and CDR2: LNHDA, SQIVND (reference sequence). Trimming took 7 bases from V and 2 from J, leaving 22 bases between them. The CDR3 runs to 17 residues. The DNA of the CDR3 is TGTGCCAGTACCTCGGAGGGGGCGGTTTCCGCCACAGATACGCAGTATTTT. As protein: CASTSEGAVSATDTQYF.

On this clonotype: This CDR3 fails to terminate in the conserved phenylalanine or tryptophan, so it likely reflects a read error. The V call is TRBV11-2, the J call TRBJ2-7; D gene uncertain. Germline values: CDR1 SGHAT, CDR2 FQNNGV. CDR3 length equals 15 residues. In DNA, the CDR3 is TGTGCCAGCACCTTAGAACCCGGAATCTCCTACGAGCAGTACCTC. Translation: CASTLEPGISYEQYL.

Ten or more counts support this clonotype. DNA for the CDR3: TGTGCCAGCAGCTTCACCGCCGGGACTGAAGCTTTCTTT. Its translation: CASSFTAGTEAFF. V gene TRBV11-2 combines with J gene TRBJ1-1; no definite D call. The V gene's germline CDR1 is SGHAT and CDR2 FQNNGV. The V gene lost 3 bases and the J gene lost 5 bases, with 10 bases spanning the gap. The CDR3 extends over 13 amino acids.

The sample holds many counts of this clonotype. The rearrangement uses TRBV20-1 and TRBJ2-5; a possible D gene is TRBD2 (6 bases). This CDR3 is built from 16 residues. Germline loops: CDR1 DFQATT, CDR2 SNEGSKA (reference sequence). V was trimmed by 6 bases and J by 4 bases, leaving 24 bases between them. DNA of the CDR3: TGCAGTGCCCCACCCACGTGGGGAGGAGGTGGAGAGACCCAGTACTTC. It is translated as CSAPPTWGGGGETQYF.

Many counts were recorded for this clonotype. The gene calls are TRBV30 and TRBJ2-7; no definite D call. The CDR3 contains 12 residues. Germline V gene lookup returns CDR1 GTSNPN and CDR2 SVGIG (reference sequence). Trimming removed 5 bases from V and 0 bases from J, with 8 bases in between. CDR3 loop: CAWSVDSYEQYF. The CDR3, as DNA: TGTGCCTGGTCGGTGGACTCCTACGAGCAGTACTTC.

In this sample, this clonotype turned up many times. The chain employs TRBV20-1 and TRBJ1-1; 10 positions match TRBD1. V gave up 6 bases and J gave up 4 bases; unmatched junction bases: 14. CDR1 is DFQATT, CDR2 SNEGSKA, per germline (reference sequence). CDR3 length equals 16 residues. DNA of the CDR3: TGCAGTGCCCCCCTCCCGACAGGGGGCCGGGGCACTGAAGCTTTCTTT. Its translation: CSAPLPTGGRGTEAFF.

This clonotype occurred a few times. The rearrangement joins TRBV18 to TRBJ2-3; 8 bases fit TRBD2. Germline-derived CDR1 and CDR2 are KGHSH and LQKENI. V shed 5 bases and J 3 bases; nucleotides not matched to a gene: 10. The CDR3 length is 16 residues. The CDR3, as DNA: TGTGCCAGCTCATCGACTAGCGCCTATCAAACAGATACGCAGTATTTT. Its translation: CASSSTSAYQTDTQYF.

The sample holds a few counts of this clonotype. The CDR3 is CSAREAEREFGGELFF. In nucleotides, the CDR3 is TGCAGTGCTAGAGAAGCCGAGCGGGAGTTTGGCGGGGAGCTGTTTTTT. The J gene is TRBJ2-2, the V gene TRBV20-1; 8 positions match TRBD2. This CDR3 is built from 16 residues. Germline V gives CDR1 DFQATT, CDR2 SNEGSKA (reference sequence). With 0 bases clipped from V and 7 bases from J, the junction kept 10 bases outside the gene matches.

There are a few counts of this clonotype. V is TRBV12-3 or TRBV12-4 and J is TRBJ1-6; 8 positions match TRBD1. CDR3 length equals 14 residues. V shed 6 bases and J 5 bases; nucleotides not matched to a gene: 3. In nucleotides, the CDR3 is TGTGCCAGCAGAAAGACAGGGGATAATTCACCCCTCCACTTT. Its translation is CASRKTGDNSPLHF.

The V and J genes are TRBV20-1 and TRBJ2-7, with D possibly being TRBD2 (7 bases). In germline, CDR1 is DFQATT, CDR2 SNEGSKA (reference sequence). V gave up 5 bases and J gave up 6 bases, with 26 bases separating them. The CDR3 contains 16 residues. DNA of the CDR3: TGCAGTGCTCCCGAACTGGCGGGGGCGGGACCTCGCGAGCAGTACTTC. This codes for CSAPELAGAGPREQYF.

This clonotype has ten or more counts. CDR3 sequence reads: CSAALAGGTSYNEQFF. The CDR3 DNA reads as TGCAGTGCGGCGCTAGCGGGAGGGACATCATACAATGAGCAGTTCTTC. The rearrangement joins TRBV20-1 to TRBJ2-1; 12 positions match TRBD2. CDR1 is DFQATT and CDR2 is SNEGSKA in the germline V gene (reference sequence). The CDR3 is 16 amino acids. The junction had 10 bases not matched to a gene; V was cut back by 6 bases and J by 4 bases.

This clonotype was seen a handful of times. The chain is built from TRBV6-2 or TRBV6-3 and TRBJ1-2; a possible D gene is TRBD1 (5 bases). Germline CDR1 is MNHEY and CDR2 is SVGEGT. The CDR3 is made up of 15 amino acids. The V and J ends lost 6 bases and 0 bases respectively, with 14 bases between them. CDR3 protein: CASRPWDPANYGYTF. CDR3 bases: TGTGCCAGCAGGCCGTGGGACCCAGCTAACTATGGCTACACCTTC.

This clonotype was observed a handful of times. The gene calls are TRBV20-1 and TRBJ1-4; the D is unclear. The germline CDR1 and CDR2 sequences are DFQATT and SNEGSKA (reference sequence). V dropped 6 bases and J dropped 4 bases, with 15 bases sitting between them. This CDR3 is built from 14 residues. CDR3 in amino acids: CSAVRLGLNEKLFF. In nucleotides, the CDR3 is TGCAGTGCGGTTCGACTTGGACTTAATGAAAAACTGTTTTTT.